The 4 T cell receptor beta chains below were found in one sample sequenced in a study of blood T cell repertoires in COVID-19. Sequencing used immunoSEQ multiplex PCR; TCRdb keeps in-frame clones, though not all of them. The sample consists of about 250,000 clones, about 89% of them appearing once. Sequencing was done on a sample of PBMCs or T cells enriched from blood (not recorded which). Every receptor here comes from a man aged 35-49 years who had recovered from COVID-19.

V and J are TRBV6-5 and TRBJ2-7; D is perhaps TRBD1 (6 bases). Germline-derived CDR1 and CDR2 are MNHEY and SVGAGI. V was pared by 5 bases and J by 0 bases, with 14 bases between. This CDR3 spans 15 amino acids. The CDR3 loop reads CASSSATGISYEQYF. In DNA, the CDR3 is TGTGCCAGCAGTAGCGCAACAGGGATCTCCTACGAGCAGTACTTC.

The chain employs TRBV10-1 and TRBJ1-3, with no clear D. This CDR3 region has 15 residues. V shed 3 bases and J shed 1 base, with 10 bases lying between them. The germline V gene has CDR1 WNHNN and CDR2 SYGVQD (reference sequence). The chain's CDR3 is CASSEALPSGNTIYF. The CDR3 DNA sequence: TGCGCCAGCAGTGAAGCTTTACCGTCTGGAAACACCATATATTTT.

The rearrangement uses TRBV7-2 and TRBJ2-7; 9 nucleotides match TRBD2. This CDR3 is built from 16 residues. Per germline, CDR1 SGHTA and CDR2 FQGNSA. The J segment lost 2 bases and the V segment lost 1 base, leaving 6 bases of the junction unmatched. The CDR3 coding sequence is TGTGCCAGCAGCTTAGTTTCGGGACTAGCCCCCTACGAGCAGTACTTC. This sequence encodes CASSLVSGLAPYEQYF.

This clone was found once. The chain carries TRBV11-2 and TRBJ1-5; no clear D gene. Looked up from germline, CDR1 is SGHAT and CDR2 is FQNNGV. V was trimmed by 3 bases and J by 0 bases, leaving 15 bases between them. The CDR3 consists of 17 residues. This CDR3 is CASSFSPDPYSNQPQHF. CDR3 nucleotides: TGTGCCAGCAGCTTTAGCCCCGACCCGTATAGCAATCAGCCCCAGCATTTT.